Each of the 13 T cell receptor beta chains below was sequenced from the same sample in a study of PD-L1 blockade in urothelial cancer. Clones were sequenced by immunoSEQ multiplex PCR, and TCRdb holds only the in-frame ones, with some missing. The sample records around 100,000 clones, roughly nine tenths being singletons. Sample: PBMCs, taken around atezolizumab (anti-PD-L1) treatment. These receptors all stem from a woman aged 80 or over with urothelial cancer.

The rearrangement joins TRBV5-6 to TRBJ1-5; unclear D gene. CDR3 length: 16 amino acids. CDR1 and CDR2 from the germline V gene are SGHDT and YYEEEE. V dropped 4 bases and J dropped 0 bases, with 14 bases sitting between them. Here the CDR3 reads CASSPGSLYSNQPQHF. CDR3 DNA: TGTGCCAGCAGCCCAGGCAGCCTGTATAGCAATCAGCCCCAGCATTTT.

The table lists this clone with a few counts. V gene TRBV11-2 combines with J gene TRBJ1-1; D might be TRBD1 (5 bases). The V end was cut by 2 bases, the J end by 1 base, with 5 bases between. Germline V gives CDR1 SGHAT, CDR2 FQNNGV. The CDR3 spans 13 residues. CDR3 sequence reads: CASSLQGNTEAFF. The CDR3 nucleotides are TGTGCCAGCAGCTTACAGGGGAACACTGAAGCTTTCTTT.

The chain employs TRBV11-2 and TRBJ2-5, with TRBD2 matching over 10 bases. This CDR3 comprises 18 residues. J gave up 5 bases and V 2 bases, and 14 bases lay outside the gene matches. CDR1 and CDR2 (germline): SGHAT, FQNNGV. As DNA, the CDR3 is TGTGCCAGCAGCTTAAGATCACCAGCGGGAGGGCCTCAGGAGACCCAGTACTTC. It translates to CASSLRSPAGGPQETQYF.

V gene TRBV30 combines with J gene TRBJ2-3; TRBD2 agrees at 16 bases. CDR1 and CDR2 (germline): GTSNPN, SVGIG (reference sequence). The V gene end was trimmed by 2 bases and the J gene end by 2 bases; junction bases not matched to a gene: 7. This CDR3 region has 18 residues. CDR3 loop: CAWSPGLAGGMYTDTQYF. CDR3 nucleotide sequence: TGTGCCTGGAGTCCGGGACTAGCGGGAGGGATGTACACAGATACGCAGTATTTT. Variable domain in full (rest from reference TRBV30 and TRBJ2-3): SQTIHQWPATLVQPVGSPLSLECTVEGTSNPNLYWYRQAAGRGLQLLFYSVGIGQISSEVPQNLSASRPQDRQFILSSKKLLLSDSGFYLCAWSPGLAGGMYTDTQYFGPGTRLTVL.

The genes are TRBV6-5 and TRBJ1-3; 8 bases map to TRBD1. Germline loops: CDR1 MNHEY, CDR2 SVGAGI. The CDR3 consists of 16 residues. V lost 0 bases, J lost 2 bases, and 3 bases stayed unmatched. The DNA for the CDR3 is TGTGCCAGCAGTTACTCCAGGGGGCCGACTGGAAACACCATATATTTT. This translates into CASSYSRGPTGNTIYF.

The chain is built from TRBV25-1 and TRBJ2-1; D is undetermined. The CDR3 length is 12 residues. V was clipped by 5 bases and J by 8 bases, with 10 bases between them. In germline, CDR1 is MGHDK, CDR2 SYGVNS. Here the CDR3 DNA reads TGTGCCAGCAGTTTCGTCTTCGATGAGCAGTTCTTC. It yields the protein CASSFVFDEQFF. Combining the CDR3 with reference TRBV25-1 and TRBJ2-1 gives the whole variable domain EADIYQTPRYLVIGTGKKITLECSQTMGHDKMYWYQQDPGMELHLIHYSYGVNSTEKGDLSSESTVSRIRTEHFPLTLESARPSHTSQYLCASSFVFDEQFFGPGTRLTVL.

As to this clone: Other nucleotide sequences from this sample produce the same CDR3. This chain links TRBV30 with TRBJ2-1, with 7 bases fitting TRBD2. The CDR3 sequence is 14 residues long. With V trimmed by 7 bases and J by 4 bases, 10 bases remained unmatched. Germline CDR1 is GTSNPN and CDR2 is SVGIG (reference sequence). CDR3 sequence reads: CASTAGSLYNEQFF. The CDR3 nucleotides are TGTGCCTCGACAGCGGGGTCCCTTTACAATGAGCAGTTCTTC.

This clone has a single count. The V and J genes are TRBV9 and TRBJ2-7; 8 bases agree with TRBD1. The CDR3 extends over 15 amino acids. Germline V CDR1 and CDR2: SGDLS, YYNGEE. Trimming cost V 3 bases and J 3 bases; bases outside gene matches: 8. In DNA, the CDR3 is TGTGCCAGCAGCGCGAAGGGAGGACAGGGCTACGAGCAGTACTTC. Protein: CASSAKGGQGYEQYF.

This chain connects TRBV5-4 to TRBJ2-7; 7 nucleotides match TRBD1. V shed 2 bases and J 5 bases; nucleotides not matched to a gene: 7. CDR1 and CDR2 from the germline V gene are SGHNT and YYREEE (reference sequence). The CDR3 covers 14 residues. The CDR3 sequence: CASSFEGAGDEQYF. CDR3 sequence (DNA): TGTGCCAGCAGCTTTGAGGGGGCCGGGGACGAGCAGTACTTC.

The chain joins TRBV4-2 to TRBJ1-2; possibly TRBD1 for D (5 bases). CDR1 and CDR2 (germline): LGHNA, YNFKEQ. With 0 bases removed from V and 0 bases from J, the gap between germline ends came to 11 bases. CDR3 length equals 16 residues. The DNA of the CDR3 is TGTGCCAGCAGCCAAGATTTGACAGTAGCTAACTATGGCTACACCTTC. The encoded protein is CASSQDLTVANYGYTF.

This clone was seen a few times. This chain connects TRBV30 to TRBJ1-1, with 11 bases that match TRBD1. The germline V gene encodes CDR1 GTSNPN and CDR2 SVGIG (reference sequence). The CDR3 is 15 amino acids. J gave up 5 bases and V 0 bases, and 5 bases lay outside the gene matches. As DNA, the CDR3 is TGTGCCTGGAGTGTAAGGGACAGGGGGGGAACTGAAGCTTTCTTT. It specifies CAWSVRDRGGTEAFF.

This clone was picked up one time. The chain couples TRBV2 to TRBJ1-1; 9 bases agree with TRBD1. The CDR3 contains 15 residues. Germline values: CDR1 SNHLY, CDR2 FYNNEI. V lost 4 bases and J lost 5; bases outside the gene matches: 8. CDR3 in amino acids: CASSGPTGGMTEAFF. For the CDR3, the DNA is TGTGCCAGCAGTGGCCCGACAGGGGGGATGACTGAAGCTTTCTTT.

CDR3: CASSWDREAYGYTF. The DNA of the CDR3 is TGTGCCAGCAGTTGGGACAGGGAAGCGTATGGCTACACCTTC. The rearrangement uses TRBV27 and TRBJ1-2; 9 positions match TRBD1. The germline V gene encodes CDR1 MNHEY and CDR2 SMNVEV (reference sequence). There are 14 residues in the CDR3. Germline trimming cut 4 bases from V and 5 bases from J; bases unmatched to any gene: 5.